The 13 T cell receptor beta chains below were found in one sample sequenced in a study of shared clonotypes between healthy human individuals. The table came from immunoSEQ multiplex PCR; TCRdb's copy has only in-frame clones and leaves some out. Of about 590,000 clones detected, about 95% appear once; the ten largest clones hold approximately 0.1%. Naive CD8 cells comprised CD45RO-negative, CCR7-positively selected cells, excluding terminally differentiated effector memory CD45RA+ cells. The sample consisted of naive CD8+ T cells sorted from blood. These receptors were collected from a woman aged 25-40 years in good health.

The CDR3 nucleotides are TGTGCCAGCAGCTTGACAGGGATCAATGAGCAGTTCTTC. Translating it yields CASSLTGINEQFF. The chain is built from TRBV13 and TRBJ2-1, with 7 positions matching TRBD1. Germline CDR1 reads PRHDT; CDR2 reads FYEKMQ (reference sequence). CDR3 length equals 13 residues. Unmatched junction bases numbered 2, after V lost 3 bases and J lost 6 bases.

V gene TRBV5-4 combines with J gene TRBJ2-1; the match to TRBD2 covers 7 bases. CDR1 is SGHNT and CDR2 is YYREEE in the germline V gene (reference sequence). Germline trimming cut 7 bases from V and 5 bases from J; bases unmatched to any gene: 15. This CDR3 spans 16 amino acids. CDR3: CASGGYSGGKDNEQFF. The CDR3 bases are TGTGCCAGCGGCGGATATTCGGGAGGTAAGGACAATGAGCAGTTCTTC.

This clone was counted only a few times. Other DNA sequences from this sample encode an identical CDR3 as well. The V and J genes are TRBV28 and TRBJ2-7, with D hard to call. Germline loops: CDR1 MDHEN, CDR2 SYDVKM. The CDR3 contains 9 residues. V lost 8 bases and J 4 bases, leaving 3 bases between the germline ends. For the CDR3, the DNA is TGTGCCAGCGGATACGAGCAGTACTTC. Translated: CASGYEQYF.

The chain is built from TRBV4-2 and TRBJ2-7; TRBD2 is a possible D gene (5 bases). Trimming removed 4 bases from V and 2 bases from J, with 12 bases in between. From germline, CDR1 is LGHNA and CDR2 YNFKEQ. CDR3 length equals 14 residues. This chain's CDR3 is CASSPSRDPYEQYF. For the CDR3, the DNA is TGTGCCAGCAGCCCTAGTCGGGATCCCTACGAGCAGTACTTC.

The rearrangement uses TRBV6-1 and TRBJ2-3, with 14 bases matching TRBD2. CDR3 length: 17 amino acids. Unmatched junction bases numbered 3, after V lost 3 bases and J lost 1 base. Germline lookup yields CDR1 MNHNS and CDR2 SASEGT. The CDR3 loop reads CASSDPGLAGGTDTQYF. The CDR3, as DNA: TGTGCCAGCAGTGATCCGGGACTAGCGGGAGGCACAGATACGCAGTATTTT.

The chain couples TRBV28 to TRBJ1-1; weak D call: TRBD1 (5 bases). The CDR3 contains 15 residues. CDR1 and CDR2 from the germline V gene are MDHEN and SYDVKM. Trimming took off 3 bases at V and 6 bases at J, with 17 bases between the two ends. The CDR3 DNA sequence: TGTGCCAGCAGTTTCCGCCGGGGGGGAAGTCCTGAAGCTTTCTTT. Its translation is CASSFRRGGSPEAFF.

The CDR3 nucleotides are TGTGCCAGCAGCTTAGGTCTAGCGGGGGTCAGCTCCTACAATGAGCAGTTCTTC. Protein product: CASSLGLAGVSSYNEQFF. The chain joins TRBV7-7 to TRBJ2-1; TRBD2 matches 10 bases. The CDR3 is 18 amino acids. Germline V gene lookup returns CDR1 SSHAT and CDR2 FNYEAQ (reference sequence). V trimming: 1 base; J trimming: 0 bases; junction bases outside the gene matches: 6.

The chain recombines TRBV28 with TRBJ2-3; 7 bases map to TRBD2. In germline, CDR1 is MDHEN, CDR2 SYDVKM. V trimming: 3 bases; J trimming: 4 bases; junction bases outside the gene matches: 7. CDR3 length: 15 residues. CDR3 sequence (DNA): TGTGCCAGCAGTTTTCCCGCGGGAGTTCCAGATACGCAGTATTTT. The encoded protein is CASSFPAGVPDTQYF.

The chain is built from TRBV14 and TRBJ2-7; a weak D match, TRBD2 (6 bases). Trimming left V 3 bases short and J 6 bases short, with 12 bases between. The CDR3 consists of 13 residues. The germline V gene encodes CDR1 SGHDN and CDR2 FVKESK. The CDR3 reads CASSQTGGGEQYF. Written as DNA, the CDR3 is TGTGCCAGCAGCCAGACCGGGGGTGGCGAGCAGTACTTC.

The V and J genes are TRBV30 and TRBJ2-1; D unresolved. Germline-derived CDR1 and CDR2 are GTSNPN and SVGIG (reference sequence). The CDR3 loop spans 19 amino acids. V lost 4 bases and J 4 bases, leaving 29 bases between the germline ends. DNA for the CDR3: TGTGCCTGGACCGGCGATACGGGCCCAGAGAGAACTATATACAATGAGCAGTTCTTC. This translates into CAWTGDTGPERTIYNEQFF.

For the CDR3, the DNA is TGTGCCAGCAGTACGACAGGGGGCAGGGAAAAACTGTTTTTT. It translates to CASSTTGGREKLFF. The chain has TRBV11-2 and TRBJ1-4, with 10 bases matching TRBD1. CDR3 length: 14 amino acids. Germline V gene sequence: CDR1 SGHAT, CDR2 FQNNGV. The V and J ends lost 6 bases and 8 bases, in that order; junction bases with no gene match: 6.

This CDR3 reads CATWGPGSEQYF. CDR3 DNA: TGTGCCACTTGGGGCCCTGGTTCCGAGCAGTACTTC. The genes are TRBV28 and TRBJ2-7; tentatively, D is TRBD1 (5 bases). Per the germline V gene, CDR1 is MDHEN and CDR2 is SYDVKM. This CDR3 has 12 amino acids. V lost 10 bases and J 6 bases, leaving 16 bases between the germline ends.

The chain couples TRBV28 to TRBJ2-7, with D perhaps being TRBD1 or TRBD2 (5 bases each). V was trimmed by 4 bases and J by 0 bases, leaving 16 bases between them. Per the germline V gene, CDR1 is MDHEN and CDR2 is SYDVKM. The CDR3 runs 16 residues. The CDR3 nucleotides are TGTGCCAGCAGTTCCGGGACGGACCTTTACTCCTACGAGCAGTACTTC. Translated: CASSSGTDLYSYEQYF. Looking up the rest from reference TRBV28 and TRBJ2-7 gives the full variable domain: DVKVTQSSRYLVKRTGEKVFLECVQDMDHENMFWYRQDPGLGLRLIYFSYDVKMKEKGDIPEGYSVSREKKERFSLILESASTNQTSMYLCASSSGTDLYSYEQYFGPGTRLTVT.